This record looks at one T cell receptor beta chain sequence and its context. Controls were healthy donors (matched for age and sex). TEMRA cells underwent FACS enrichment and CD8+ and CD4+ T cells underwent negative isolation. This entry is derived from a study of CD8 T cells in Susac syndrome. Reverse transcription of 0.5 to 1 ug RNA was performed with random hexamers. The CDR3 of TCR beta was amplified by immunoSEQ multiplex PCR across 54 Vbeta and 13 Jbeta. A single record per CDR3 protein comes from TCRdb applying MiXCR to the immunoSEQ multiplex PCR reads. There are about 120,000 distinct CDR3 sequences in the sample; 92% occur only once, and approximately 0.13% lies in the top ten. V was cut by 5 bases and J by 2 bases, with 19 bases left in between. The CDR3 sequence is 16 residues long. The germline V gene has CDR1 MNHEY and CDR2 SMNVEV (reference sequence).

This chain uses TRBV27 with TRBJ2-7; D gene ambiguous. The sequenced sample was CD8+ T cells from PBMCs. The clonotype was recovered from a human donor in good health. CDR3 DNA sequence: TGTGCCAGCAGTCTCGAAACGGCATCTGGAGCCTACGAGCAGTACTTC. Amino acids: CASSLETASGAYEQYF.